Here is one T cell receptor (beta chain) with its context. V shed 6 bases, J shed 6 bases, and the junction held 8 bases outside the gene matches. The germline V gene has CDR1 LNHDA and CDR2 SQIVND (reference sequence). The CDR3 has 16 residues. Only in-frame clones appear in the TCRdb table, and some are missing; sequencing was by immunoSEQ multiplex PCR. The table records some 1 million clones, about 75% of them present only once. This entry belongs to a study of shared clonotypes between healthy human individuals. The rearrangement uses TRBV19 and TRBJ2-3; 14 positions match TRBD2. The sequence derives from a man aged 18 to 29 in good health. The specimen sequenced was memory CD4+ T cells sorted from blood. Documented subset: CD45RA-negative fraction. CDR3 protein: CASSTGLAGGRDTQYF. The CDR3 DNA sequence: TGTGCCAGTAGCACCGGACTAGCGGGGGGCCGCGATACGCAGTATTTT.